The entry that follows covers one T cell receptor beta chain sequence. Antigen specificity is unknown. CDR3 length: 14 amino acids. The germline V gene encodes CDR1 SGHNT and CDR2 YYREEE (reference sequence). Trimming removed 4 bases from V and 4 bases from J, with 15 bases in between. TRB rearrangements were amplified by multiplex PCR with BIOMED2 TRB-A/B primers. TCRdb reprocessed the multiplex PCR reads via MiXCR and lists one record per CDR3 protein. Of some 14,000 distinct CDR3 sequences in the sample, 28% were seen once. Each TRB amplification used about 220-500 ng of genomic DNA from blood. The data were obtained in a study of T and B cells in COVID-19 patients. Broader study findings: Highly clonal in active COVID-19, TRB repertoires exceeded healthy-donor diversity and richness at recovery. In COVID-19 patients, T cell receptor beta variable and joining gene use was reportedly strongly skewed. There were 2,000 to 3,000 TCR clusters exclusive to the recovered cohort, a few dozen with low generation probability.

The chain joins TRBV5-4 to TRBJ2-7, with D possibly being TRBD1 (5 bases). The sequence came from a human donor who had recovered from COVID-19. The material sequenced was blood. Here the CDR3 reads CASSPQGAIYEQYF. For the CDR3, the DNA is TGTGCCAGCAGCCCCCAGGGTGCGATTTACGAGCAGTACTTC.